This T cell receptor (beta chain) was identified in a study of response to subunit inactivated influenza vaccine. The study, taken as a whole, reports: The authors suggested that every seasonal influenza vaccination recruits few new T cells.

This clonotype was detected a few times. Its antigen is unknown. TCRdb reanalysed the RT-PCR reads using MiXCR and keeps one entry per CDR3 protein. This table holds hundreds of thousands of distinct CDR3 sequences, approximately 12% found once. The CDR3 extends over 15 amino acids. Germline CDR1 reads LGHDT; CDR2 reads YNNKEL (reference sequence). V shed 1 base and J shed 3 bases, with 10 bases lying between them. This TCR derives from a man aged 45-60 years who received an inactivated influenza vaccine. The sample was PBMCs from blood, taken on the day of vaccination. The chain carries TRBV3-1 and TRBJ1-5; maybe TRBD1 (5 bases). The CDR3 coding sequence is TGTGCCAGCAGCCAAGGCATAGGGGCCAATCAGCCCCAGCATTTT. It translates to CASSQGIGANQPQHF.